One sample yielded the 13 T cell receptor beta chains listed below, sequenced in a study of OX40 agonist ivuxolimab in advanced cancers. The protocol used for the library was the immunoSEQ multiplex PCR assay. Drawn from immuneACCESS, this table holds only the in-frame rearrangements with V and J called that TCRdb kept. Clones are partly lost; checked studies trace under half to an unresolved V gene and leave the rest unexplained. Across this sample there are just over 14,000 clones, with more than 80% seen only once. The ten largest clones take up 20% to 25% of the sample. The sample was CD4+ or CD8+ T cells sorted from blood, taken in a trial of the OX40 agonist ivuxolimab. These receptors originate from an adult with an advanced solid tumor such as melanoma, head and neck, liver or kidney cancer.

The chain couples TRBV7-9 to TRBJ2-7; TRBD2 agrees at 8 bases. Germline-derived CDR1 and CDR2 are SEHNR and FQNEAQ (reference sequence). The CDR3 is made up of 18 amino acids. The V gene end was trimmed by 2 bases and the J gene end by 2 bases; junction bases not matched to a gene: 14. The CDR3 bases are TGTGCCAGCAGCTTAAGGTGGGTAAGTGAGCGGGAGCCCTACGAGCAGTACTTC. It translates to CASSLRWVSEREPYEQYF.

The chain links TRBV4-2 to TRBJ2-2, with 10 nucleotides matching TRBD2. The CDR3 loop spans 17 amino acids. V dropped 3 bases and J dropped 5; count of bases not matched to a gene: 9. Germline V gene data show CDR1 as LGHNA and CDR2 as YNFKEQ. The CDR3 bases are TGTGCCAGCAGCCACTATGCAGGACTAGCGGAAACCGGGGAGCTGTTTTTT. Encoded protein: CASSHYAGLAETGELFF.

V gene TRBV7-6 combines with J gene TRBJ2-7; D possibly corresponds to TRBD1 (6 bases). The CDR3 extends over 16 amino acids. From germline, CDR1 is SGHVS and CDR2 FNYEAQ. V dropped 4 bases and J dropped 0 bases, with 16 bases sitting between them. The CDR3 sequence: CASSSHGQGTSYEQYF. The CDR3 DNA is TGTGCCAGCAGCTCCCACGGCCAGGGGACCTCCTACGAGCAGTACTTC.

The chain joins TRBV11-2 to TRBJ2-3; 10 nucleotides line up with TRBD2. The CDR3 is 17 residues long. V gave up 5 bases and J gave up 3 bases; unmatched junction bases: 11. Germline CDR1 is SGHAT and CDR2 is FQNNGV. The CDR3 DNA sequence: TGTGCCAGCAGCAACCTAAAAGCGGGAGGGCCTACAGATACGCAGTATTTT. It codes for CASSNLKAGGPTDTQYF.

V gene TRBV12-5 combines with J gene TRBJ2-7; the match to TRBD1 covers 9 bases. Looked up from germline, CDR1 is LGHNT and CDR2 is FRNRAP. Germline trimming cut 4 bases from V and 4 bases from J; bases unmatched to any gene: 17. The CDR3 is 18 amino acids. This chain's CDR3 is CASGSPGLPGQGNYEQYF. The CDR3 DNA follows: TGTGCTAGTGGTTCCCCCGGTTTACCGGGACAGGGAAATTACGAGCAGTACTTC.

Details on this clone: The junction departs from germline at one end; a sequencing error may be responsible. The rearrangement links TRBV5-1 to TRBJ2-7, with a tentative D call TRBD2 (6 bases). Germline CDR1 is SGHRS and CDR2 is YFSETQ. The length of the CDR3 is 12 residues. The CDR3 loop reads CASTEGDYEQYF. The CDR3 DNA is TGTGCCAGCACGGAGGGCGACTACGAGCAGTACTTC.

As DNA, the CDR3 is TGTGCCAGCAGTTATTTAGGGACAGATACGCAGTATTTT. It translates to CASSYLGTDTQYF. This sequence joins TRBV27 and TRBJ2-3; D remains unclear. Germline values: CDR1 MNHEY, CDR2 SMNVEV (reference sequence). There are 13 residues in the CDR3. The V gene lost 4 bases and the J gene lost 3 bases, with 8 bases spanning the gap.

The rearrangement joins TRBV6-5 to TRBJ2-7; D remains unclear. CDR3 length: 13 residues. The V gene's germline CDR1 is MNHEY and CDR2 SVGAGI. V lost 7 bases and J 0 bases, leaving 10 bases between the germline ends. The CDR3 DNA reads TGTGCCAGCACCCCACAGAGCTCCTACGAGCAGTACTTC. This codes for CASTPQSSYEQYF.

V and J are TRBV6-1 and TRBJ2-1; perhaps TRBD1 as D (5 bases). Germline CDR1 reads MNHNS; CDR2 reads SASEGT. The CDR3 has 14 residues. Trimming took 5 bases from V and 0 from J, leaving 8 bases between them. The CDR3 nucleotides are TGTGCCAGCAGTAGCAGGGCCTCCTACAATGAGCAGTTCTTC. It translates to CASSSRASYNEQFF.

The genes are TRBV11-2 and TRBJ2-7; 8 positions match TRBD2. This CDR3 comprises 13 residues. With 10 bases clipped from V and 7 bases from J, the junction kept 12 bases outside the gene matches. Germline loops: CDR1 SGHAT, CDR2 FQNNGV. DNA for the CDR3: TGTGCCACCGGTAGCGGGATCCCGCATGAGCAGTACTTC. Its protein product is CATGSGIPHEQYF.

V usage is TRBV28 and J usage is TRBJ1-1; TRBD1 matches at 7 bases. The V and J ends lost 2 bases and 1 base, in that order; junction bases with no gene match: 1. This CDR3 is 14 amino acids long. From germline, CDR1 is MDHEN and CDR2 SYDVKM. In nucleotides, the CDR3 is TGTGCCAGCAGTTTAGGGGACAGGAACACTGAAGCTTTCTTT. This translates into CASSLGDRNTEAFF. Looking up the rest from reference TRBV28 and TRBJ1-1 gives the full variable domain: DVKVTQSSRYLVKRTGEKVFLECVQDMDHENMFWYRQDPGLGLRLIYFSYDVKMKEKGDIPEGYSVSREKKERFSLILESASTNQTSMYLCASSLGDRNTEAFFGQGTRLTVV.

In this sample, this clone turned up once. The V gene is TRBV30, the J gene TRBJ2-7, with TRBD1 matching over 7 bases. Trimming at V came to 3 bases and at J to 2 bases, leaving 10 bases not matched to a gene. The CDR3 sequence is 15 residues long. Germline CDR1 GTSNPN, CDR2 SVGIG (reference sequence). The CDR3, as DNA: TGTGCCTGGAGCCCAGGGACAGTTACGCCCTACGAGCAGTACTTC. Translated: CAWSPGTVTPYEQYF. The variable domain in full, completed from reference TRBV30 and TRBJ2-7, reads SQTIHQWPATLVQPVGSPLSLECTVEGTSNPNLYWYRQAAGRGLQLLFYSVGIGQISSEVPQNLSASRPQDRQFILSSKKLLLSDSGFYLCAWSPGTVTPYEQYFGPGTRLTVT.

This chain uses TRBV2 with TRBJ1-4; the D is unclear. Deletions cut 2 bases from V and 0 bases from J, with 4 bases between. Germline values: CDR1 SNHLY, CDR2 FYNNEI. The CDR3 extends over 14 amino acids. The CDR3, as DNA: TGTGCCAGCAGTGAACTGACAACTAATGAAAAACTGTTTTTT. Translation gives CASSELTTNEKLFF.